Below, 3 T cell receptor beta chains from the same sample are listed, as sequenced in a study of blood T cell repertoires in COVID-19. Libraries were prepared by immunoSEQ multiplex PCR; TCRdb keeps only in-frame clonotypes and omits some of them. The data hold about 97,000 clones, with approximately 86% observed a single time. The sequenced sample consisted of peripheral blood. These receptors were collected from a woman aged 45 to 65 with COVID-19, enrolled during active disease.

The count of this clone is one. The genes are TRBV9 and TRBJ2-1, with TRBD2 matching 10 bases. The CDR3 loop spans 15 amino acids. V lost 4 bases and J lost 3; bases outside the gene matches: 4. CDR1 SGDLS and CDR2 YYNGEE come from the germline V gene. The DNA for the CDR3 is TGTGCCAGCAGCACTTTAGCGGGGGGCTACAATGAGCAGTTCTTC. The encoded protein is CASSTLAGGYNEQFF. The full variable domain, in which reference TRBV9 and TRBJ2-1 provide the parts outside the CDR3, is DSGVTQTPKHLITATGQRVTLRCSPRSGDLSVYWYQQSLDQGLQFLIQYYNGEERAKGNILERFSAQQFPDLHSELNLSSLELGDSALYFCASSTLAGGYNEQFFGPGTRLTVL.

The chain links TRBV7-2 to TRBJ2-1, with 16 bases identical to TRBD2. The germline V gene encodes CDR1 SGHTA and CDR2 FQGNSA. This CDR3 comprises 18 residues. V was pared by 0 bases and J by 8 bases, with 7 bases of the junction left unmatched. CDR3 coding DNA: TGTGCCAGCAGCTTAGCCGGGACTAGCGGGGGGGCTCATTATGAGCAGTTCTTC. Its protein is CASSLAGTSGGAHYEQFF.

The J gene is TRBJ2-1, the V gene TRBV6-4; 12 bases are a match to TRBD1. Germline assignment: CDR1 MRHNA and CDR2 SNTAGT. The CDR3 runs 15 residues. The V gene end was trimmed by 4 bases and the J gene end by 8 bases; junction bases not matched to a gene: 6. CDR3 in DNA: TGTGCCAGCAGTGTCGGGACAGGGGGCACCGATGAGCAGTTCTTC. This sequence encodes CASSVGTGGTDEQFF.